A single sample is the source of the 3 T cell receptor beta chains below, sequenced in a study of molecular identifiers for immune sequencing clone quantification. One entry per CDR3 protein, called by TCRdb with MiXCR from the PCR reads. This sample carries 100,000 or so distinct CDR3 sequences, 20% to 25% of them seen once, and the ten largest clones take 1% to 1.2%. The material sequenced was naive CD8+ T cells from blood, with Jurkat cell RNA spiked in. The subset is: FACS-sorted CD8+CD4-CCR7+CD45RA+ naive T cells. The receptors were sampled from a human donor in good health. Some libraries in this study had Jurkat cell RNA spiked in.

This chain connects TRBV12-3 or TRBV12-4 to TRBJ2-5; D may be TRBD2 (6 bases). The CDR3 sequence is 15 residues long. Trimming took off 4 bases at V and 10 bases at J, with 22 bases between the two ends. CDR3 sequence (DNA): TGTGCCAGCAGTTCGGGACTGGGGGGTCCGGGCGACCAGTACTTC. Its protein product is CASSSGLGGPGDQYF.

Ten or more counts support this clonotype. V usage is TRBV19 and J usage is TRBJ2-5; the D is unclear. The V gene lost 3 bases and the J gene lost 1 base, with 9 bases spanning the gap. This CDR3 contains 14 residues. Germline values: CDR1 LNHDA, CDR2 SQIVND (reference sequence). The CDR3 nucleotides read TGTGCCAGTAGTATCAACGGAATCCAAGAGACCCAGTACTTC. Translating it yields CASSINGIQETQYF.

Comment on this clonotype: A much larger clone differs from this one at a single base, so this may be a read error. The chain's CDR3 is CASSSRWTVNTEASF. The CDR3 nucleotides are TGCGCCAGCAGCAGCCGTTGGACAGTGAACACTGAAGCTTCCTTT. The rearrangement links TRBV4-3 to TRBJ1-1; a possible D gene is TRBD1 (6 bases). This CDR3 is built from 15 residues. Germline assignment: CDR1 LGHNA and CDR2 YSLEER.